This is a list of T cell receptor beta chains from one sample in a study of blood T cell repertoires in COVID-19. TCRdb keeps only in-frame clones here, not all; method: immunoSEQ multiplex PCR. The table includes about 330,000 clones, more than 70% detected once. The sample comprised PBMCs or T cells enriched from blood (not recorded which). Source of these receptors: a woman in her 30s who had recovered from COVID-19. Both conserved end residues are part of each CDR3. The order of the fields is clone size, D gene, V gene, J gene, CDR3 DNA, CDR3 protein. A D gene is named only where the DNA matches it firmly. Size is omitted from some rows. Given values are once, few, many or a class for expanded clones.

clone size: -; D gene: -; V gene: TRBV2; J gene: TRBJ2-1; CDR3 DNA: TGTGCCAGCAGTGAGGGGAGGAGCTCCTACAATGAGCAGTTCTTC; CDR3 protein: CASSEGRSSYNEQFF
clone size: few; D gene: -; V gene: TRBV5-4; J gene: TRBJ2-3; CDR3 DNA: TGTGCCAGCAGCTTGCGAGTGGGCACAGATACGCAGTATTTT; CDR3 protein: CASSLRVGTDTQYF
clone size: -; D gene: TRBD1; V gene: TRBV11-3; J gene: TRBJ2-5; CDR3 DNA: TGTGCCAGCAGCTTAGATCGGGGACAGGGGATCGAGACCCAGTACTTC; CDR3 protein: CASSLDRGQGIETQYF
clone size: once; D gene: -; V gene: TRBV6-5; J gene: TRBJ1-2; CDR3 DNA: TGTGCCAGCAGTTACTCGGGGGCGGCCCTTCGAAGGGGCTACACCTTC; CDR3 protein: CASSYSGAALRRGYTF
clone size: -; D gene: TRBD2; V gene: TRBV11-2; J gene: TRBJ2-5; CDR3 DNA: TGTGCCAGCAGCTTACCCCGGGGGACTAGCGGGCAAGAGACCCAGTACTTC; CDR3 protein: CASSLPRGTSGQETQYF
clone size: -; D gene: TRBD1; V gene: TRBV4-1; J gene: TRBJ1-5; CDR3 DNA: TGCGCCAGCAGCCCCGGCGGGGGACAGGAGCCGTCCACGCCCCAGCATTTT; CDR3 protein: CASSPGGGQEPSTPQHF
clone size: -; D gene: -; V gene: TRBV12-3/TRBV12-4; J gene: TRBJ2-1; CDR3 DNA: TGTGCCAGCAGTTTCGGAGGCAATGAGCAGTTCTTC; CDR3 protein: CASSFGGNEQFF
clone size: -; D gene: TRBD1; V gene: TRBV6-2/TRBV6-3; J gene: TRBJ2-5; CDR3 DNA: TGTGCCAGCAGTAACAGGGGTAGGGCCCAGTACTTC; CDR3 protein: CASSNRGRAQYF
clone size: -; D gene: TRBD2; V gene: TRBV7-9; J gene: TRBJ2-4; CDR3 DNA: TGTGCCAGCAGCCCAAGGCGCGGGGGAAACATTCAGTACTTC; CDR3 protein: CASSPRRGGNIQYF
clone size: -; D gene: TRBD2; V gene: TRBV5-1; J gene: TRBJ2-1; CDR3 DNA: TGCGCCAGCAGCTTCGGTTTACGAATACTAGCGGGGGGCTCCTACAATGAGCAGTTCTTC; CDR3 protein: CASSFGLRILAGGSYNEQFF
clone size: -; D gene: TRBD1; V gene: TRBV19; J gene: TRBJ2-1; CDR3 DNA: TGTGCCAGTAGTCCCCGGGACAGTACATACAATGAGCAGTTCTTC; CDR3 protein: CASSPRDSTYNEQFF
clone size: -; D gene: TRBD1; V gene: TRBV6-1; J gene: TRBJ1-1; CDR3 DNA: TGTGCCAGCAGTGCCCGGACAGGGGGCGAAAACACTGAAGCTTTCTTT; CDR3 protein: CASSARTGGENTEAFF
clone size: -; D gene: -; V gene: TRBV6-5; J gene: TRBJ1-4; CDR3 DNA: TGTGCCAGCAGTCAGACAACAGGGACCCCCGAAAAACTGTTTTTT; CDR3 protein: CASSQTTGTPEKLFF
clone size: -; D gene: -; V gene: TRBV5-1; J gene: TRBJ1-3; CDR3 DNA: TGCGCCAGCAGCCTAGGGAACTTGAGGACAGCTAGCTCTGGAAACACCATATATTTT; CDR3 protein: CASSLGNLRTASSGNTIYF
clone size: -; D gene: -; V gene: TRBV27; J gene: TRBJ2-1; CDR3 DNA: TGTGCCAGCAGTTTCAGGCGGGGGCAGGGGCAGTTCTTC; CDR3 protein: CASSFRRGQGQFF
clone size: -; D gene: -; V gene: TRBV9; J gene: TRBJ1-5; CDR3 DNA: TGTGCCAGCAGCCGTACTGAGAATCAGCCCCAGCATTTT; CDR3 protein: CASSRTENQPQHF
clone size: -; D gene: -; V gene: TRBV7-2; J gene: TRBJ1-2; CDR3 DNA: TGTGCCAGCAGCGAGAGGACCGCCAGGGTCAGCGGGGGCTACACCTTC; CDR3 protein: CASSERTARVSGGYTF
clone size: -; D gene: -; V gene: TRBV7-9; J gene: TRBJ1-2; CDR3 DNA: TGTGCCAGCACCCCTCTAGACCCCCTCCACTATGGCTACACCTTC; CDR3 protein: CASTPLDPLHYGYTF
clone size: -; D gene: TRBD1; V gene: TRBV12-5; J gene: TRBJ1-5; CDR3 DNA: TGTGCTAGTGGTTTGGTACAGGGGGACAGTTTCAATCAGCCCCAGCATTTT; CDR3 protein: CASGLVQGDSFNQPQHF
clone size: -; D gene: -; V gene: TRBV2; J gene: TRBJ2-5; CDR3 DNA: TGTGCCAGCAGTGAAGCGGGGGGTCTGGAGACCCAGTACTTC; CDR3 protein: CASSEAGGLETQYF
clone size: -; D gene: -; V gene: TRBV6-2/TRBV6-3; J gene: TRBJ1-2; CDR3 DNA: TGTGCCAGCAGTTACGACCCCCTCCGGGGGAGTGGCTACACCTTC; CDR3 protein: CASSYDPLRGSGYTF
clone size: -; D gene: TRBD2; V gene: TRBV9; J gene: TRBJ2-5; CDR3 DNA: TGTGCCAGCAGCTCTAGCGGGGGGGTAGAGACCCAGTACTTC; CDR3 protein: CASSSSGGVETQYF
clone size: -; D gene: -; V gene: TRBV12-5; J gene: TRBJ2-1; CDR3 DNA: TGTGCTAGTGCCGAGGTTTATGGTGATGAGCAGTTCTTC; CDR3 protein: CASAEVYGDEQFF
clone size: -; D gene: -; V gene: TRBV7-9; J gene: TRBJ1-2; CDR3 DNA: TGTGCCAGCAGCCGGACAGAGAGTGGCTACACCTTC; CDR3 protein: CASSRTESGYTF
clone size: -; D gene: -; V gene: TRBV3-1/TRBV3-2; J gene: TRBJ2-1; CDR3 DNA: TGTGCCAGCAGCCGTGGGGGGGCCTGGTTCTTC; CDR3 protein: CASSRGGAWFF
clone size: -; D gene: -; V gene: TRBV21-1; J gene: TRBJ2-7; CDR3 DNA: TGTGCCAGCAGCAAAGATGTAGACGGGGCGGGGGAGCAGTACTTC; CDR3 protein: CASSKDVDGAGEQYF
clone size: -; D gene: -; V gene: TRBV30; J gene: TRBJ1-4; CDR3 DNA: TGTGCCTGGAGTGTACGGGGAGGGGGGGAAAAACTGTTTTTT; CDR3 protein: CAWSVRGGGEKLFF
clone size: -; D gene: TRBD1; V gene: TRBV18; J gene: TRBJ1-2; CDR3 DNA: TGTGCCAGCTCACCAGGCAGGGGGCCCTATGGCTACACCTTC; CDR3 protein: CASSPGRGPYGYTF
clone size: -; D gene: TRBD1; V gene: TRBV10-3; J gene: TRBJ2-7; CDR3 DNA: TGTGCCATCAGACGGGACAGAACATTATACGAGCAGTACTTC; CDR3 protein: CAIRRDRTLYEQYF
clone size: once; D gene: -; V gene: TRBV27; J gene: TRBJ2-7; CDR3 DNA: TGTGCCAGCAGCTCCCCCCTCTTACAGGGCGGGGAGCAGTACTTC; CDR3 protein: CASSSPLLQGGEQYF
clone size: -; D gene: TRBD1; V gene: TRBV12-5; J gene: TRBJ1-6; CDR3 DNA: TGTGCTAGTGGAACCACAGGGGCCACTTATAATTCACCCCTCCACTTT; CDR3 protein: CASGTTGATYNSPLHF
clone size: few; D gene: -; V gene: TRBV19; J gene: TRBJ2-6; CDR3 DNA: TGTGCCAGTAGTATCCAGGGCGTCGCTGGGGCCAACGTCCTGACTTTC; CDR3 protein: CASSIQGVAGANVLTF
clone size: -; D gene: TRBD1; V gene: TRBV19; J gene: TRBJ1-2; CDR3 DNA: TGTGCCAGTTTATCTTACAGGGGCCCTTATCAACCTGGCTACACCTTC; CDR3 protein: CASLSYRGPYQPGYTF
clone size: -; D gene: TRBD1; V gene: TRBV19; J gene: TRBJ2-5; CDR3 DNA: TGTGCCAGTAGTACCGTCCCTGACAGGGGAAGTCGAGAGACCCAGTACTTC; CDR3 protein: CASSTVPDRGSRETQYF
clone size: -; D gene: TRBD1; V gene: TRBV4-3; J gene: TRBJ2-2; CDR3 DNA: TGCGCCAGCAGCCCCAGGGGGTCCGGGGAGCTGTTTTTT; CDR3 protein: CASSPRGSGELFF
clone size: -; D gene: -; V gene: TRBV19; J gene: TRBJ1-1; CDR3 DNA: TGTGCCAGTAGTATTGGGGGCGCGGGCACTGAAGCTTTCTTT; CDR3 protein: CASSIGGAGTEAFF
clone size: -; D gene: -; V gene: TRBV5-1; J gene: TRBJ2-3; CDR3 DNA: TGCGCCAGCAGCTTGGGACTAGTCGGGGGAGATACGCAGTATTTT; CDR3 protein: CASSLGLVGGDTQYF
clone size: -; D gene: -; V gene: TRBV28; J gene: TRBJ1-5; CDR3 DNA: TGTGCCAGCAATTTAGGGGGGGCGCGTGGCAATCAGCCCCAGCATTTT; CDR3 protein: CASNLGGARGNQPQHF
clone size: -; D gene: -; V gene: TRBV15; J gene: TRBJ2-7; CDR3 DNA: TGTGCCACCAGCAGAGTGTGGGGAGACTACGAGCAGTACTTC; CDR3 protein: CATSRVWGDYEQYF
clone size: -; D gene: -; V gene: TRBV10-1; J gene: TRBJ2-3; CDR3 DNA: TGCGCCAGCAGTGAAGTCCCTGTTGGGAGAACTATTAGCACAGATACGCAGTATTTT; CDR3 protein: CASSEVPVGRTISTDTQYF
clone size: -; D gene: -; V gene: TRBV2; J gene: TRBJ1-2; CDR3 DNA: TGTGCCAGCAGTTGGGCCAGGGATGGCTACACCTTC; CDR3 protein: CASSWARDGYTF
clone size: -; D gene: -; V gene: TRBV7-2; J gene: TRBJ2-7; CDR3 DNA: TGTGCCAGCAGTCTCGACAGGAACTACGAGCAGTACTTC; CDR3 protein: CASSLDRNYEQYF
clone size: -; D gene: -; V gene: TRBV5-1; J gene: TRBJ2-1; CDR3 DNA: TGCGCCAGCAGCTTGGGCGGGGCCTACAATGAGCAGTTCTTC; CDR3 protein: CASSLGGAYNEQFF
clone size: -; D gene: TRBD1; V gene: TRBV3-1/TRBV3-2; J gene: TRBJ1-2; CDR3 DNA: TGTGCCAGCAGCCAAGATACAGGGGACTACACCTTC; CDR3 protein: CASSQDTGDYTF
clone size: -; D gene: TRBD1; V gene: TRBV19; J gene: TRBJ1-2; CDR3 DNA: TGTGCCAGTAGCCTTGACAGGGTAGGAGGCTATGGCTACACCTTC; CDR3 protein: CASSLDRVGGYGYTF
clone size: once; D gene: TRBD1; V gene: TRBV28; J gene: TRBJ2-7; CDR3 DNA: TGTGCCAGCAGTTTCCAAACCCCAGGCGGGACAGGTGAGTTAGAGCAGTACTTC; CDR3 protein: CASSFQTPGGTGELEQYF
clone size: -; D gene: -; V gene: TRBV27; J gene: TRBJ1-4; CDR3 DNA: TGTGCCAGCAGTTTGGGGGGGGCTGGCGGAAAACTGTTTTTT; CDR3 protein: CASSLGGAGGKLFF
clone size: -; D gene: TRBD2; V gene: TRBV7-2; J gene: TRBJ2-3; CDR3 DNA: TGTGCCAGCAGCCTTCAGCGGGGGAGCACAGATACGCAGTATTTT; CDR3 protein: CASSLQRGSTDTQYF
clone size: once; D gene: TRBD1; V gene: TRBV5-6; J gene: TRBJ1-1; CDR3 DNA: TGTGCCAGCAGGAGGACAGGGCGCGCCAGGGAAGCTTTCTTT; CDR3 protein: CASRRTGRAREAFF
clone size: -; D gene: TRBD2; V gene: TRBV12-3/TRBV12-4; J gene: TRBJ2-5; CDR3 DNA: TGTGCCAGCAGTTCACTAGCGGTAGAGACCCAGTACTTC; CDR3 protein: CASSSLAVETQYF
clone size: -; D gene: -; V gene: TRBV30; J gene: TRBJ1-6; CDR3 DNA: TGTGCCTGGTCCCAGGAGGCCCCGACGGGGAGCCTCCACTTT; CDR3 protein: CAWSQEAPTGSLHF
clone size: -; D gene: -; V gene: TRBV9; J gene: TRBJ1-2; CDR3 DNA: TGTGCCAGCAGCGAAGGACAGCCCTATGGCTACACCTTC; CDR3 protein: CASSEGQPYGYTF
clone size: -; D gene: -; V gene: TRBV18; J gene: TRBJ2-7; CDR3 DNA: TGTGCCAGCTCACCACCGGGCAGCCTACGCGAGCAGTACTTC; CDR3 protein: CASSPPGSLREQYF
clone size: -; D gene: TRBD2; V gene: TRBV27; J gene: TRBJ2-7; CDR3 DNA: TGTGCCAGCAGTTTACTCGGGGGAGGGTTCCCCTACGAGCAGTACTTC; CDR3 protein: CASSLLGGGFPYEQYF
clone size: -; D gene: TRBD1; V gene: TRBV18; J gene: TRBJ2-6; CDR3 DNA: TGTGCCAGTACAGGGGGGCCCGTCTCTGGGGCCAACGTCCTGACTTTC; CDR3 protein: CASTGGPVSGANVLTF